This TCR beta chain was captured in a study of glioma-infiltrating T cells after dendritic cell vaccination. Turning to the study itself: Patients received autologous tumor lysate-pulsed dendritic cell vaccination between 2003 and 2012. Autologous tumor lysate was loaded overnight onto monocyte-derived dendritic cells grown 6 to 7 days with IL-4 and GM-CSF. At biweekly intervals, patients got three intradermal dendritic cell vaccine injections.

The time point is: after dendritic cell vaccination, including at tumor progression/relapse. No glioblastoma patient carried an isocitrate dehydrogenase mutation. The CDR3 is made up of 18 amino acids. Trimming cost V 0 bases and J 0 bases, with 17 bases left between them. Germline lookup yields CDR1 LNHDA and CDR2 SQIVND (reference sequence). Assay used: immunoSEQ multiplex PCR; TCRdb lists only in-frame clones, some missing. The sample shows more than 9,000 clones, 81% of them seen only once. Sequenced here: blood, sampled after dendritic cell vaccination. The chain combines TRBV19 with TRBJ1-1; D not resolved. The source of this sequence is a human donor with glioblastoma. Here the CDR3 DNA reads TGTGCCAGTAGTATAGATCGGGTCGGGGTCGGCATGAACACTGAAGCTTTCTTT. Its translation: CASSIDRVGVGMNTEAFF.